This TCR beta chain was profiled in a study of CD8+CD57+ T cells in acquired aplastic anemia. Study as a whole: Sorted CD4+ and CD8+ cell DNA averaged around 3 ug. Healthy donors had, on average, approximately 9.9 million reads for their CD4+ cells. Points from the study as a whole: No significant patient-versus-control difference appeared in CD8+ Simpson's diversity. Sharing between patients and controls was observed for over 25 CD8+ CDR3 sequences.

J lost 4 bases, V lost 3 bases, and 8 bases had no gene match. The germline gives CDR1 SGHAT, CDR2 FQNNGV. The CDR3 contains 17 residues. Concerning this clonotype itself: The antigen is unknown.

Researchers used genomic DNA as the template to profile TCR beta VDJ and CDR3. MiXCR, applied by TCRdb to the reads, yields one record per CDR3 protein. Here the sample spans 400,000 to 450,000 distinct CDR3 sequences, just under 70% being singletons. Input material: sorted CD4+, CD8+, or CD8+CD57+ T cells (not recorded which) from PBMCs. The chain combines TRBV11-2 with TRBJ2-2, with 10 bases aligning to TRBD1. The clonotype comes from a human donor in good health, serving as a control. The CDR3 protein is CASSFGGGQGGTGELFF. CDR3 nucleotides: TGTGCCAGCAGCTTTGGGGGCGGACAGGGGGGCACCGGGGAGCTGTTTTTT.